This passage covers 32 T cell receptor beta chains from one sample sequenced in a study of blood T cell repertoires in COVID-19. TCRdb's table, derived via immunoSEQ multiplex PCR, lists solely in-frame clones and lacks some. The sample lists some 95,000 clones; roughly 87% were seen once. Source material: peripheral blood. The origin of the receptors is a man in his 70s with acute or convalescent COVID-19.

This rearrangement joins TRBV5-5 to TRBJ2-7; tentative D call: TRBD1 (6 bases). Germline CDR1 is SGHKS and CDR2 is YYEKEE (reference sequence). This CDR3 is built from 12 residues. V was clipped by 1 base and J by 10 bases, with 12 bases between them. CDR3 bases: TGTGCCAGCAGCTTGTCACAGGGCCCTCAGTACTTC. Its translation is CASSLSQGPQYF.

The gene calls are TRBV10-3 and TRBJ1-3, with D uncertain. This CDR3 spans 16 amino acids. The V gene lost 5 bases and the J gene lost 1 base, with 15 bases spanning the gap. Germline-derived CDR1 and CDR2 are ENHRY and SYGVKD. The DNA of the CDR3 is TGTGCCATCAGTTCGACACAGCCGTATTCTGGAAACACCATATATTTT. Encoded protein: CAISSTQPYSGNTIYF.

The chain is built from TRBV5-4 and TRBJ2-1; weak D call: TRBD1 (6 bases). CDR3 length: 17 residues. V lost 4 bases and J 2 bases, leaving 19 bases between the germline ends. Germline CDR1 and CDR2: SGHNT and YYREEE (reference sequence). CDR3 bases: TGTGCCAGCAGCCCCAACACTAAACAGGGACCCTACAATGAGCAGTTCTTC. Translated, it gives CASSPNTKQGPYNEQFF.

For the CDR3, the DNA is TGTGCCAGCAGCTTGTTAGCTAGCCAAGAGACCCAGTACTTC. This translates into CASSLLASQETQYF. The rearrangement links TRBV5-4 to TRBJ2-5, with no clear D. Trimming removed 1 base from V and 1 base from J, with 8 bases in between. Germline V CDR1 and CDR2: SGHNT, YYREEE (reference sequence). The CDR3 covers 14 residues.

This rearrangement joins TRBV7-3 to TRBJ2-7; D uncertain. The CDR3 is made up of 11 amino acids. Trimming stripped 3 bases from V and 4 bases from J, with 4 bases between. Germline V gives CDR1 SGHTA, CDR2 FQGTGA. CDR3 amino acids: CASSFRYEQYF. The CDR3 DNA sequence: TGTGCCAGCAGCTTTAGATACGAGCAGTACTTC.

The rearrangement joins TRBV6-6 to TRBJ2-7; TRBD1 agrees at 7 bases. Germline loops: CDR1 MNHNY, CDR2 SVGAGI (reference sequence). V dropped 5 bases and J dropped 0; count of bases not matched to a gene: 7. The length of the CDR3 is 15 residues. The CDR3 protein is CASSGSAGGSYEQYF. DNA for the CDR3: TGTGCCAGCAGTGGCTCAGCAGGGGGCTCCTACGAGCAGTACTTC.

This chain connects TRBV18 to TRBJ2-2; D remains ambiguous. This CDR3 has 15 amino acids. With 1 base removed from V and 0 bases from J, the gap between germline ends came to 6 bases. Germline V lookup: CDR1 KGHSH, CDR2 LQKENI. CDR3 in amino acids: CASSPLQTNTGELFF. The CDR3, as DNA: TGTGCCAGCTCACCACTCCAGACGAACACCGGGGAGCTGTTTTTT.

The J gene is TRBJ1-5, the V gene TRBV9, with TRBD1 identical over 7 bases. The CDR3 has 15 residues. The germline gives CDR1 SGDLS, CDR2 YYNGEE. J was trimmed by 4 bases and V by 0 bases; bases with no gene match: 4. The CDR3 spells CASSVGDSLNQPQHF. DNA for the CDR3: TGTGCCAGCAGCGTAGGGGACAGCCTAAATCAGCCCCAGCATTTT. Based on the CDR3 plus reference TRBV9 and TRBJ1-5, the full variable domain is DSGVTQTPKHLITATGQRVTLRCSPRSGDLSVYWYQQSLDQGLQFLIQYYNGEERAKGNILERFSAQQFPDLHSELNLSSLELGDSALYFCASSVGDSLNQPQHFGDGTRLSIL.

This chain uses TRBV5-4 with TRBJ2-6; no definite D call. Germline-derived CDR1 and CDR2 are SGHNT and YYREEE (reference sequence). The CDR3 runs 14 residues. V was shortened by 2 bases and J by 0 bases, with 3 bases between the two germline ends. The CDR3 region has the DNA TGTGCCAGCAGCTTTAGCTCTGGGGCCAACGTCCTGACTTTC. Translated: CASSFSSGANVLTF.

The gene calls are TRBV2 and TRBJ2-2; 9 bases fit TRBD2. Germline V CDR1 and CDR2: SNHLY, FYNNEI. V lost 11 bases to trimming and J lost 1 base; unmatched junction nucleotides: 8. The CDR3 is 15 amino acids. CDR3 loop: CAVRGSGGNTGELFF. The CDR3 nucleotides are TGTGCCGTCAGGGGTAGCGGGGGGAACACCGGGGAGCTGTTTTTT.

This clone was seen only once. The gene calls are TRBV18 and TRBJ2-7; TRBD1 matches at 7 bases. This CDR3 spans 16 amino acids. After removal of 5 bases from V and 6 bases from J, the junction contained 16 bases not matched to a gene. The V gene's germline CDR1 is KGHSH and CDR2 LQKENI. CDR3 in amino acids: CASSAFTGDVLGEQYF. In DNA form, the CDR3 reads TGTGCCAGCTCAGCATTCACAGGGGACGTCTTAGGCGAGCAGTACTTC.

This clone was recorded a few times. V and J are TRBV6-5 and TRBJ2-7; the match to TRBD2 covers 8 bases. The J segment lost 1 base and the V segment lost 11 bases, leaving 7 bases of the junction unmatched. The CDR3 has 13 residues. Per the germline V gene, CDR1 is MNHEY and CDR2 is SVGAGI. The CDR3 sequence: CAASAGGSYEQYF. CDR3 DNA sequence: TGTGCCGCATCGGCGGGGGGTTCCTACGAGCAGTACTTC.

This rearrangement joins TRBV19 to TRBJ1-5; tentative D call: TRBD1 (6 bases). Germline V gene data show CDR1 as LNHDA and CDR2 as SQIVND (reference sequence). V lost 5 bases, J lost 2 bases, and 10 bases lay in between. The CDR3 runs to 14 residues. The CDR3 spells CASSYPGGNQPQHF. CDR3 DNA sequence: TGTGCCAGTAGTTACCCAGGGGGCAATCAGCCCCAGCATTTT.

As for this clone: The junction departs from germline at one end; a sequencing error may be responsible. V gene TRBV3-1 (or the pseudogene TRBV3-2) combines with J gene TRBJ1-5; 11 nucleotides line up with TRBD1. CDR1 LGHDT and CDR2 YNNKEL come from the germline V gene (reference sequence). The CDR3 has 15 amino acids. The CDR3 loop reads CASSQGTGGKQPQHF. CDR3 sequence (DNA): TGTGCCAGCAGCCAAGGGACAGGGGGCAAGCAGCCCCAGCATTTT.

The gene calls are TRBV19 and TRBJ1-4, with D possibly matching TRBD1 (5 bases). The germline V gene has CDR1 LNHDA and CDR2 SQIVND (reference sequence). V lost 3 bases to trimming and J lost 5 bases, with 10 bases between them. This CDR3 is 14 amino acids long. CDR3 in DNA: TGTGCCAGTAGTATCAGGGCACCGAATGAAAAACTGTTTTTT. Residues: CASSIRAPNEKLFF.

The rearrangement joins TRBV6-1 to TRBJ2-7; D is perhaps TRBD1 (6 bases). The CDR3 spans 12 residues. Trimming removed 2 bases from V and 10 bases from J, with 12 bases in between. Looked up from germline, CDR1 is MNHNS and CDR2 is SASEGT. CDR3 coding DNA: TGTGCCAGCAGTGAATCCAACAGGGAACAGTACGTC. It encodes CASSESNREQYV.

V and J are TRBV19 and TRBJ1-2; 7 bases agree with TRBD1. Germline CDR1 is LNHDA and CDR2 is SQIVND (reference sequence). This CDR3 spans 17 amino acids. After removal of 4 bases from V and 4 bases from J, the junction contained 15 bases not matched to a gene. The CDR3 here is CASSTRTIRDRVYGYTF. CDR3 nucleotides: TGTGCCAGTAGTACCCGAACGATCCGGGACAGAGTCTATGGCTACACCTTC.

This chain joins TRBV3-1 (or the pseudogene TRBV3-2) and TRBJ1-4, with D possibly matching TRBD1 (6 bases). Between the trimmed V and J ends, which lost 4 bases and 2 bases, there was a span of 11 bases. CDR1 and CDR2 (germline): LGHDT, YNNKEL (reference sequence). CDR3 size: 15 residues. The CDR3 reads CASSLLQGTNEKLFF. The DNA for the CDR3 is TGTGCCAGCAGCCTTCTACAGGGCACTAATGAAAAACTGTTTTTT.

The V and J genes are TRBV24-1 and TRBJ2-3, with 10 bases identical to TRBD2. The V segment lost 7 bases and the J segment 4 bases; nucleotides outside the gene matches: 7. The germline gives CDR1 KGHDR, CDR2 SFDVKD. The CDR3 sequence is 15 residues long. For the CDR3, the DNA is TGTGCCACCAGCCGACAAGCGGGGGGGGCAGATACGCAGTATTTT. Translating gives CATSRQAGGADTQYF.

The chain carries TRBV3-1 (or the pseudogene TRBV3-2) and TRBJ2-2; D unresolved. V lost 2 bases to trimming and J lost 5 bases, with 15 bases between them. Looked up from germline, CDR1 is LGHDT and CDR2 is YNNKEL (reference sequence). The CDR3 is 16 residues long. The CDR3 loop reads CASSQFFQARTGELFF. Written as DNA, the CDR3 is TGTGCCAGCAGCCAATTCTTCCAGGCCCGTACCGGGGAGCTGTTTTTT.

This chain uses TRBV10-3 with TRBJ2-5; 8 nucleotides align to TRBD1. J gave up 1 base and V 3 bases, and 7 bases lay outside the gene matches. This CDR3 has 16 amino acids. Germline assignment: CDR1 ENHRY and CDR2 SYGVKD. DNA of the CDR3: TGTGCCATCAGTGATAGGACCGGGACAGGCCAAGAGACCCAGTACTTC. The encoded protein is CAISDRTGTGQETQYF.

The chain joins TRBV28 to TRBJ1-4; possible D gene TRBD1, 5 bases. CDR1 MDHEN and CDR2 SYDVKM come from the germline V gene. Trimming took 2 bases from V and 7 from J, leaving 11 bases between them. The CDR3 totals 14 residues. The DNA of the CDR3 is TGTGCCAGCAGTTTAGGGGGGAGTCGTGAAAAACTGTTTTTT. Protein sequence: CASSLGGSREKLFF.

This chain connects TRBV5-1 to TRBJ2-3; D remains ambiguous. The CDR3 has 16 residues. Per the germline V gene, CDR1 is SGHRS and CDR2 is YFSETQ. V was trimmed by 4 bases and J by 0 bases, leaving 15 bases between them. The CDR3, as DNA: TGCGCCAGCAGCCTCGACTCGACTTCTAGCACAGATACGCAGTATTTT. Amino acids: CASSLDSTSSTDTQYF.

CDR3 sequence: CASSPGWAETEAFF. Written as DNA, the CDR3 is TGTGCCAGCAGCCCCGGCTGGGCCGAGACTGAAGCTTTCTTT. The V gene is TRBV3-1 (or the pseudogene TRBV3-2), the J gene TRBJ1-1; D is unclear. Germline assignment: CDR1 LGHDT and CDR2 YNNKEL (reference sequence). The CDR3 spans 14 residues. Trimming stripped 4 bases from V and 5 bases from J, with 14 bases between.

V is TRBV5-1 and J is TRBJ2-3, with D tentatively TRBD2 (7 bases). This CDR3 is 16 amino acids long. V shed 0 bases and J shed 0 bases, with 11 bases lying between them. Germline V gene sequence: CDR1 SGHRS, CDR2 YFSETQ. The CDR3 DNA sequence: TGCGCCAGCAGCTTGGGACGGGGGGCTAGCACAGATACGCAGTATTTT. It is translated as CASSLGRGASTDTQYF.

The rearrangement uses TRBV18 and TRBJ2-3, with D maybe TRBD2 (6 bases). Per germline, CDR1 KGHSH and CDR2 LQKENI. CDR3 length: 14 residues. Trimming left V 5 bases short and J 0 bases short, with 9 bases between. The DNA for the CDR3 is TGTGCCAGCTCATCAGGGACTAGCACAGATACGCAGTATTTT. It translates to CASSSGTSTDTQYF.

This rearrangement joins TRBV7-9 to TRBJ1-1, with D perhaps matching TRBD1 (5 bases). Trimming cost V 2 bases and J 5 bases, with 15 bases left between them. There are 15 residues in the CDR3. Germline loops: CDR1 SEHNR, CDR2 FQNEAQ (reference sequence). The CDR3: CASSLLTGSGTEAFF. The CDR3 region has the DNA TGTGCCAGCAGCTTATTGACCGGATCAGGGACTGAAGCTTTCTTT.

The chain joins TRBV15 to TRBJ2-5; maybe TRBD2 (6 bases). V lost 0 bases and J 3 bases, leaving 11 bases between the germline ends. CDR3 length equals 15 residues. Per germline, CDR1 LNHNV and CDR2 YYDKDF (reference sequence). CDR3 in amino acids: CATSRDYRLEETQYF. The DNA for the CDR3 is TGTGCCACCAGCAGAGATTATAGACTAGAAGAGACCCAGTACTTC. Full variable domain (outside the CDR3, taken from reference TRBV15 and TRBJ2-5): DAMVIQNPRYQVTQFGKPVTLSCSQTLNHNVMYWYQQKSSQAPKLLFHYYDKDFNNEADTPDNFQSRRPNTSFCFLDIRSPGLGDTAMYLCATSRDYRLEETQYFGPGTRLLVL.

The chain recombines TRBV10-3 with TRBJ1-5; perhaps TRBD1 as D (6 bases). CDR3 length: 15 amino acids. V lost 0 bases, J lost 2 bases, and 8 bases lay in between. Germline V gene lookup returns CDR1 ENHRY and CDR2 SYGVKD. The CDR3 nucleotides read TGTGCCATCAGTGAGTCGAGGACAGGCAATCAGCCCCAGCATTTT. Translating it yields CAISESRTGNQPQHF.

The genes are TRBV18 and TRBJ1-1; 9 nucleotides match TRBD1. The trim removed 6 bases at V and 4 bases at J, leaving 3 bases unmatched. CDR1 KGHSH and CDR2 LQKENI come from the germline V gene. The CDR3 loop spans 13 amino acids. The CDR3 DNA reads as TGTGCCAGCTCCTGGGACAGGGCCACTGAAGCTTTCTTT. It specifies CASSWDRATEAFF.

The V and J genes are TRBV28 and TRBJ2-7; tentative D call: TRBD2 (5 bases). V lost 4 bases and J lost 6, with 10 bases in between. There are 12 residues in the CDR3. CDR1 MDHEN and CDR2 SYDVKM come from the germline V gene. CDR3 region: CASSSAGVEQYV. CDR3 DNA sequence: TGTGCCAGCAGTTCAGCCGGGGTCGAGCAGTACGTC.

The CDR3 DNA is TGTGCCAGTAGTATAGGTGGGACAGCCAACTATGGCTACACCTTC. It yields the protein CASSIGGTANYGYTF. The rearrangement uses TRBV19 and TRBJ1-2; 7 bases agree with TRBD1. This CDR3 comprises 15 residues. V trimming: 1 base; J trimming: 2 bases; junction bases outside the gene matches: 4. Germline V lookup: CDR1 LNHDA, CDR2 SQIVND (reference sequence).